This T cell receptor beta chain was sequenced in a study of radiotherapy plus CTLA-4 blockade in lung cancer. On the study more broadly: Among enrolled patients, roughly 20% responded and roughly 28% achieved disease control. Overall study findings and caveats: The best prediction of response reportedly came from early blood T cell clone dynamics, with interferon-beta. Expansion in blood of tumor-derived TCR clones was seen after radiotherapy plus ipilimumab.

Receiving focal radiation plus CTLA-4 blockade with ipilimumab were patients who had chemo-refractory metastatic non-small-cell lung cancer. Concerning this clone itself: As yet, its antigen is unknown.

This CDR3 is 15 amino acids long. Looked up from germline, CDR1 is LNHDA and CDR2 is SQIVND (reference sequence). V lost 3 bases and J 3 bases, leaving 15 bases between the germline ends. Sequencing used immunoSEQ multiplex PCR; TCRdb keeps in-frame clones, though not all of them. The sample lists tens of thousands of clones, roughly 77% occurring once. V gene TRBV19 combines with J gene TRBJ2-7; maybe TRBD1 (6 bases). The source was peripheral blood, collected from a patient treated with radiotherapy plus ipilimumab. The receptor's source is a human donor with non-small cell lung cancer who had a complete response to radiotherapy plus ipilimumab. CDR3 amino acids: CASSIATGKYYEQYF. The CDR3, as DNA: TGTGCCAGTAGTATCGCGACAGGCAAATACTACGAGCAGTACTTC. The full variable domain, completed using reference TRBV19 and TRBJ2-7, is DGGITQSPKYLFRKEGQNVTLSCEQNLNHDAMYWYRQDPGQGLRLIYYSQIVNDFQKGDIAEGYSVSREKKESFPLTVTSAQKNPTAFYLCASSIATGKYYEQYFGPGTRLTVT.